This T cell receptor (beta chain) was sequenced in a study of cytomegalovirus exposure and HLA in healthy donors (dated by TCRdb to about 2017). In the study overall: An earlier analysis of 587 of the donors reported about 280 Gb of sequence data and 117 million unique TCR beta sequences obtained from some 200 million T cells. In a later analysis, previously published TCR beta repertoires from 666 donors were re-analyzed and high-resolution HLA genotyping was added so that TCR occurrence patterns could be studied. A later genetic analysis used genome-wide SNP genotypes for about 60% of the roughly 700 donors, treating that subset as a discovery cohort. An earlier analysis of about 620 of the donors applied high-throughput TCR beta sequencing to assess whether each TCR beta V gene segment acted as functional or pseudogenic. Donor age, sex, ethnicity and CMV serostatus were collected together with the repertoire data. Class I and class II HLA loci were covered by the typing at four-digit resolution. The study aimed to test whether cataloging public T cell receptors could reveal signatures of past pathogen exposure. Every discovery cohort repertoire had been produced on one sequencing platform. The T cell repertoires of around 670 subjects were profiled by immunosequencing and related to cytomegalovirus serostatus. Roughly 300 gigabases of sequencing data and 70 million to 85 million unique TCR sequences were included in an early release covering several hundred HLA-typed donors. The genetic ancestry cluster associated with self-reported Caucasian donors included 65% to 90% of the roughly 400 genotyped donors. In addition to the first cohort of 666 subjects, a separate validation cohort of 120 different subjects was used. Rather than drawing on any new phenotypic data, the later analysis identified candidate immune exposures from TCR beta sequences and the way those sequences occurred across donors. The study combined high-throughput TCR immunosequencing, statistical association of individual TCRs with disease status, and machine learning to predict cytomegalovirus infection status. Among 350 to 400 genotyped donors of the cohort, an average of approximately 240,000 unique TCR beta nucleotide sequences were sequenced per donor, roughly 20% of them non-productive. Roughly five DR-DQ haplotypes were treated as single units for association and clustering because of strong linkage in the cohort. The number of donors typed differed by locus, with roughly 629-640 for A, B, C, DRB1 and DQB1, around 520 for DQA1, 606 for DPA1, and approximately 470 for DPB1.

Overall results and qualifications from the work: Only TCR beta chains were sequenced in this cohort, and the absence of alpha or paired-chain data limited detectable features. Compared with the approximately 710-donor mean, donors in an Asian-associated ancestry cluster had fewer N-insertions in productive TCRs, according to a later genetic analysis. In vitro tests confirmed that a few of the cytomegalovirus-associated TCR beta chains recognize cytomegalovirus antigens. Because counts were too low, 15 or so rarely observed V segments, including chromosome 9 orphons, were excluded from the earlier analysis of about 500 of the donors. A later genetic analysis associated a missense DCLRE1C variant with V-gene and J-gene trimming of TCR beta chains, and an independent cohort replicated the association. It was suggested by the authors that the approach could potentially be generalized to other disease states and immunological phenotypes. Correlated functional status among segregating V segments might reflect linkage disequilibrium, but an unknown experimental factor could not be ruled out. In a later analysis, HLA-associated TCR beta chains were found to be more clonally expanded and to have lower generation probabilities than equally common non-associated chains. While some public TCRs were present in many individuals, most TCR sequences turned up only very rarely across donors. Sequencing depth was assumed to be roughly uniform across donors in the presence/absence analyses, though that assumption may not hold. Some IMGT-functional V segments, including TRBV6-2 and TRBV6-3, could not be told apart with the 87-base-pair reads, so those segments were excluded. In a later analysis, TCR association rates were found to vary across HLA loci, with the most associated TCRs seen for DRB1 alleles and the fewest for HLA-C alleles. In a later analysis, several top co-occurrence clusters were reported to appear linked to parvovirus B19, influenza, CMV and Epstein-Barr virus. CMV serostatus was the only immune exposure information available for the cohort. An earlier analysis of 450 to 750 of the donors showed that most TCR beta V segments appeared in productive rearrangements either about 87% or about 30% of the time, which broadly matched IMGT annotations. Because HLA typing was missing for some donors at each locus, association tests included only the typed subset. A further reported finding was that TCR beta sequences accurately predicted the HLA-A and HLA-B alleles for most subjects in the first cohort. The study gave a list of 150 to 200 TCR beta chains associated with cytomegalovirus. The classifier was reported to diagnose cytomegalovirus status with high specificity and sensitivity in both the original cohort and the validation cohort. Most CMV-associated TCR beta chains appeared to be HLA-restricted in a later analysis, and the HLA associations seemed to be driven largely by CMV exposure. The sequencing pipeline was judged likely to have produced a cluster of highly shared sequence variants as a technical artifact. Assigning TCR associations to individual alleles was difficult when HLA alleles, especially DR and DQ, strongly co-occurred. At a false discovery rate of 0.05, a later analysis linked around 15,000 TCR beta sequences to specific HLA alleles.

Comments on this clone: There is no known antigen for this receptor. No qualities accompany the bases; no much larger clone lies one base away.

The library was built by means of the immunoSEQ multiplex PCR assay. For the multiplex PCR, a mixture combining 60 forward primers for TCR Vbeta segments and 13 reverse primers for TCR Jbeta segments was used. Amplification of the CDR3 region of rearranged TCR beta genes was performed with a multiplex PCR assay on genomic DNA. On the Illumina HiSeq System, the amplified TCR beta libraries were sequenced as 87-base-pair reads. The original methods were these. In a later analysis, some 80 million unique TCR beta chains were counted across the approximately 670 repertoires, and around 10 million of these chains were shared by at least two donors. A nearest-neighbor algorithm error-corrected the raw reads and collapsed the reads into unique sequences, merging closely related sequences to remove PCR and sequencing errors. To assign V, D and J gene segments, CDR3 sequences were aligned to IMGT reference sequences. Each retained sequence needed at least a six-nucleotide match to both a V gene segment and a J gene segment. Rearrangements were called productive when the CDR3 lacked stop codons and stayed in frame with V and J; all others were non-productive. Following IMGT convention, CDR3 was defined as the stretch from the second conserved V-encoded cysteine up to the conserved J-encoded phenylalanine. Sequences without an unambiguous match to a single V gene segment were excluded from the earlier analysis of 500 to 700 of the donors. In an earlier analysis of more than 500 of the donors, a V segment was called functional when productive rearrangements were above 56.7%, and segregating when the standard deviation between donors exceeded 5%. To diagnose cytomegalovirus status from the catalog of TCR beta chain sequences, a statistical classification framework was built. A later analysis assigned V and J genes by comparing TCR nucleotide sequences with IMGT/GENE-DB human TR gene sequences. In a later analysis, CDR3 sequences and most-parsimonious VDJ recombination scenarios were assigned using the TCRdist pipeline. In a later analysis, each TCR beta chain was defined by its CDR3 amino acid sequence together with its V-gene family, and reads without a unique V-gene family were excluded. As a way to deal with suspected cross-contamination and a sequencing artifact, a later analysis dropped 450 to 600 nucleotide sequences that were highly shared and had low generation probability. In a later analysis, a clonal expansion index was calculated for each public chain from normalized within-repertoire ranks of inferred template counts. In a later analysis, generation probabilities were computed with a VDJ recombination model fitted to out-of-frame rearrangements, and the resulting probabilities were checked against IGoR. Hypergeometric tests were used in a later analysis to score TCR-TCR, TCR-HLA and TCR-CMV co-occurrence, with a repertoire-size bias correction applied to the TCR pairs. To estimate false discovery rates, a later analysis permuted the HLA or CMV assignments 20 times. In a later analysis, co-occurring TCRs were grouped using DBSCAN, with TCRdist sequence similarity added in when clustering inside HLA-allele-positive subsets. For co-occurrence clustering, repertoires with fewer than 30,000 or more than 120,000 public chains were excluded, along with a handful of repertoires with anomalous nucleotide sharing. TCRdb mirrors the immuneACCESS table, restricted to in-frame sequences. Some clones are absent from its copies; in checked studies, under half trace to an unresolved V gene, and the reason for the others is unknown. V and J calls and clone size follow that table, whereas D and trimming were derived from the DNA. The sample records more than 110,000 clones, 77% of which are singletons. The top ten clonotypes cover roughly 4.2% of the sample.

A distance of 15 bases separates the germline ends of V and J, which lose 8 bases and 7 bases respectively. For CDR1 and CDR2, the germline V gene lists WSHSY and SAAADI. The CDR3 contains 14 residues, cysteine and phenylalanine counted. Kept here is only the CDR3 DNA, which spans 42 bases and is read in frame from base 1. The cohort comprised fewer than 750 healthy bone marrow donors. At the time of sampling, all cohort members were nominally healthy, though unrecorded immune exposures were likely present. The donor was CMV seronegative and belonged to the group of several hundred seronegative cohort members. A peripheral blood sample was provided by each donor, and peripheral blood mononuclear cells were used for TCR beta sequencing. The Qiagen DNeasy Blood Extraction Kit was used to extract genomic DNA from the blood cell samples.

The chain joins TRBV10-2 to TRBJ1-6; TRBD1 might be the D gene, on 6 matching bases. The sequenced sample was PBMCs. The source is a male donor in good health and CMV-seronegative. In nucleotides, the sequence is TGCGCCAGCGCCAGAGGACAGTCAAATTCACCCCTCCACTTT. It specifies CASARGQSNSPLHF.